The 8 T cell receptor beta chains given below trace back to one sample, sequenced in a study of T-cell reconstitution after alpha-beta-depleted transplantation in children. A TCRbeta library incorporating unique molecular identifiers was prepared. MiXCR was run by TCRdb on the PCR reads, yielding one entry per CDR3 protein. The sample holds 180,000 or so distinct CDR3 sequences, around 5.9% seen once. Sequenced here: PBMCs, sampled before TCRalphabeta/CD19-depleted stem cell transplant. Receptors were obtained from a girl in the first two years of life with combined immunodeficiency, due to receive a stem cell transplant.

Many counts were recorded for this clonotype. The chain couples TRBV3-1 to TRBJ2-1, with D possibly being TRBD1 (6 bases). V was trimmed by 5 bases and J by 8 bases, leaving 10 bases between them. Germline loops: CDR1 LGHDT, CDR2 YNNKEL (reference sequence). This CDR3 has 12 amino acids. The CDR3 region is CASSRPGDEQFF. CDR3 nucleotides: TGTGCCAGCAGCAGGCCAGGGGATGAGCAGTTCTTC.

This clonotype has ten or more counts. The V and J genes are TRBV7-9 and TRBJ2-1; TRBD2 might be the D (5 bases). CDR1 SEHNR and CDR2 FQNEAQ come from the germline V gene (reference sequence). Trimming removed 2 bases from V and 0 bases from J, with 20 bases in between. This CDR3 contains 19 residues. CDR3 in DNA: TGTGCCAGCAGCTTAAAACACCGGGATGTACGACGCTCCTACAATGAGCAGTTCTTC. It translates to CASSLKHRDVRRSYNEQFF.

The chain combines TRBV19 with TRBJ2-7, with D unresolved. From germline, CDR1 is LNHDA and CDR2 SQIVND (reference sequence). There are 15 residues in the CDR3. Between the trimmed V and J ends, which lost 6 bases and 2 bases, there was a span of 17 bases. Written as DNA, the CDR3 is TGTGCCAGTAGCACCAGTTCATCAGGTCCCTACGAGCAGTACTTC. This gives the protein CASSTSSSGPYEQYF.

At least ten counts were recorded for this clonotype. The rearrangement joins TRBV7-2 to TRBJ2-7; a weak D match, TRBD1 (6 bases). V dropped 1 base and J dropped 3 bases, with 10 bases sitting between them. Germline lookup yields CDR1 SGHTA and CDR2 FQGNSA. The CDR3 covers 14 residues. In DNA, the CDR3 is TGTGCCAGCAGCTTAGGGACAGCAATCTACGAGCAGTACTTC. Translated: CASSLGTAIYEQYF.

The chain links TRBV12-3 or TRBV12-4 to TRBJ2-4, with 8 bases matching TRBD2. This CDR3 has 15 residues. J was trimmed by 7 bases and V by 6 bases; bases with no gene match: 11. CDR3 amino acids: CASSLSGTGWNIQYF. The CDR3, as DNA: TGTGCCAGCAGCCTTAGCGGGACCGGATGGAACATTCAGTACTTC.

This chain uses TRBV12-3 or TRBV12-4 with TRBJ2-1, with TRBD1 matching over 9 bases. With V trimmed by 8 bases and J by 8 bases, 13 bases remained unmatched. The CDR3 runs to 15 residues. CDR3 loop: CASYLTGTGPHEQFF. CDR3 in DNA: TGTGCCAGCTACCTCACCGGGACAGGGCCCCATGAGCAGTTCTTC.

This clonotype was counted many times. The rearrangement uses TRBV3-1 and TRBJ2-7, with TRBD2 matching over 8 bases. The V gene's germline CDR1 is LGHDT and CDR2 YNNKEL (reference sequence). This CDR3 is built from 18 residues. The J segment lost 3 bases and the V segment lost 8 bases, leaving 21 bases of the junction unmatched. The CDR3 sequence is CASGFFSAGGLSLYEQYF. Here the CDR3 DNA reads TGTGCCAGCGGCTTCTTCTCGGCGGGGGGCTTGTCACTCTACGAGCAGTACTTC.

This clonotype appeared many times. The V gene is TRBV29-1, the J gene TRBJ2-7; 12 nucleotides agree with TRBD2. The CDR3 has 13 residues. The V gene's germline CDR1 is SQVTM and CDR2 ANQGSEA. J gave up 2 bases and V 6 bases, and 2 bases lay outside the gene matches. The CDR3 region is CSVGLAGPYEQYF. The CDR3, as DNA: TGCAGCGTCGGACTAGCGGGACCCTACGAGCAGTACTTC.